The next 9 T cell receptor beta chains were all read from a single sample in a study of CD8 T cells in ankylosing spondylitis. For these TCRs, the target antigens are not known. Each CDR3 protein is one row after TCRdb ran MiXCR on the 5' RACE reads. The table includes just under 550,000 distinct CDR3 sequences, roughly 13% detected once. Study-level results: What seemed typical of ankylosing spondylitis blood was a TCR beta motif built from 8 or 9 highly homologous variants.

Sequenced sample: blood, either unsorted or a sorted T cell fraction (not recorded which). The receptor set was obtained from a male donor with ankylosing spondylitis.

This rearrangement joins TRBV7-8 to TRBJ2-1; tentatively, D is TRBD1 or TRBD2 (7 bases each). V was pared by 5 bases and J by 2 bases, with 25 bases between. Per germline, CDR1 SGHVS and CDR2 FQNEAQ. This CDR3 has 19 residues. The CDR3 protein is CASSPLRQGGFTAYNEQFF. As DNA, the CDR3 is TGTGCCAGCAGCCCCCTTCGACAGGGAGGGTTTACGGCCTACAATGAGCAGTTCTTC.

The chain combines TRBV5-1 with TRBJ2-1, with 9 bases that match TRBD2. The V and J ends lost 2 bases and 5 bases, in that order; junction bases with no gene match: 5. The CDR3 is made up of 15 amino acids. In germline, CDR1 is SGHRS, CDR2 YFSETQ. The DNA of the CDR3 is TGCGCCAGCAGCTTACGGACTAGCGCTGACAATGAGCAGTTCTTC. This gives the protein CASSLRTSADNEQFF.

The V gene is TRBV7-8, the J gene TRBJ1-2, with D possibly matching TRBD1 (5 bases). The V and J ends lost 8 bases and 7 bases respectively, with 17 bases between them. This CDR3 contains 13 residues. In germline, CDR1 is SGHVS, CDR2 FQNEAQ. CDR3 amino acids: CASGAGVDLGYTF. Here the CDR3 DNA reads TGTGCCAGCGGGGCGGGGGTCGATCTTGGCTACACCTTC.

This chain joins TRBV20-1 and TRBJ1-5; D unclear. There are 14 residues in the CDR3. Trimming cost V 0 bases and J 9 bases, with 15 bases left between them. From germline, CDR1 is DFQATT and CDR2 SNEGSKA (reference sequence). For the CDR3, the DNA is TGCAGTGCTAGAGACTATGAAAGTGCCGGGCCCCAGCATTTT. Its protein product is CSARDYESAGPQHF.

This rearrangement joins TRBV20-1 to TRBJ1-1, with 8 nucleotides matching TRBD1. J was trimmed by 1 base and V by 5 bases; bases with no gene match: 6. Germline V gene data show CDR1 as DFQATT and CDR2 as SNEGSKA (reference sequence). The CDR3 length is 14 residues. The CDR3 loop reads CSARLDRGNTEAFF. As DNA, the CDR3 is TGCAGTGCTCGGCTCGACAGGGGGAACACTGAAGCTTTCTTT.

This clonotype has more than one count but fewer than ten. The CDR3 is CSATRRDPNTGELFF. CDR3 bases: TGCAGTGCAACTAGACGGGACCCGAACACCGGGGAGCTGTTTTTT. This chain links TRBV20-1 with TRBJ2-2; D is perhaps TRBD1 or TRBD2 (5 bases each). The germline V gene encodes CDR1 DFQATT and CDR2 SNEGSKA (reference sequence). V was clipped by 6 bases and J by 0 bases, with 14 bases between them. CDR3 size: 15 residues.

This clonotype was seen repeatedly, ten times or more. The J gene is TRBJ1-6, the V gene TRBV5-6, with D perhaps matching TRBD1 (5 bases). Germline CDR1 and CDR2: SGHDT and YYEEEE. The CDR3 runs 15 residues. V lost 1 base, J lost 14 bases, and 19 bases lay in between. The CDR3 sequence is CASSLYAGPSVTLHF. CDR3 nucleotides: TGTGCCAGCAGCTTGTACGCAGGGCCTTCAGTGACCCTCCACTTT.

The genes are TRBV7-2 and TRBJ2-7; no clear D gene. The CDR3 has 14 residues. V lost 5 bases and J 6 bases, leaving 17 bases between the germline ends. The V gene's germline CDR1 is SGHTA and CDR2 FQGNSA. In nucleotides, the CDR3 is TGTGCCAGCAGCAGCGACCCAGTTATTTCCGAGCAGTACTTC. Translated, it gives CASSSDPVISEQYF. Combining the CDR3 with reference TRBV7-2 and TRBJ2-7 gives the whole variable domain GAGVSQSPSNKVTEKGKDVELRCDPISGHTALYWYRQSLGQGLEFLIYFQGNSAPDKSGLPSDRFSAERTGGSVSTLTIQRTQQEDSAVYLCASSSDPVISEQYFGPGTRLTVT.

V is TRBV3-1 and J is TRBJ1-1; D gene ambiguous. V was clipped by 6 bases and J by 4 bases, with 12 bases between them. The CDR3 totals 13 residues. CDR1 is LGHDT and CDR2 is YNNKEL in the germline V gene (reference sequence). In DNA form, the CDR3 reads TGTGCCAGCAGACCACCAGAGGCCACTGAAGCTTTCTTT. It codes for CASRPPEATEAFF.